One and the same sample provided the 27 T cell receptor beta chains below, sequenced in a study of cytomegalovirus exposure and HLA in healthy donors. The PCR ran on 60 Vbeta and 13 Jbeta primers. The method was immunoSEQ multiplex PCR; TCRdb's version includes in-frame clones alone and lacks a portion of them. Of approximately 170,000 clones listed, roughly 80% are singletons. The sequenced sample was PBMCs. These receptors originate from a male donor in good health and CMV-seronegative.

In its sample, this clone was seen a few times. The rearrangement links TRBV6-1 to TRBJ2-5, with 7 bases that match TRBD2. Judging by the DNA end, TRBJ2-7 fits better; the J call may be wrong. The CDR3 consists of 15 residues. CDR1 MNHNS and CDR2 SASEGT come from the germline V gene. This CDR3 reads CASSDWGRVPYEQYF. Here the CDR3 DNA reads TGTGCCAGCAGTGATTGGGGGAGGGTCCCCTACGAGCAGTACTTC.

This chain connects TRBV4-1 to TRBJ1-1; D is undetermined. The CDR3 runs 13 residues. CDR1 is MGHRA and CDR2 is YSYEKL in the germline V gene. Trimming removed 4 bases at V and 5 bases at J, with 11 bases between. The DNA for the CDR3 is TGCGCCAGCAGCCCCCCCGGAGGGACTGAAGCTTTCTTT. It codes for CASSPPGGTEAFF.

The chain has TRBV9 and TRBJ1-6, with D tentatively TRBD1 (5 bases). V lost 5 bases to trimming and J lost 15 bases, with 18 bases between them. This CDR3 has 13 amino acids. Germline V gene sequence: CDR1 SGDLS, CDR2 YYNGEE. The CDR3 is CASRPEGTSLLHF. DNA of the CDR3: TGTGCCAGCAGACCCGAGGGGACTTCCCTCCTCCACTTT.

The chain has TRBV11-3 and TRBJ1-6, with 9 nucleotides matching TRBD1. Germline CDR1 and CDR2: SGHNT and YENEEA. CDR3 length: 16 amino acids. Losses at the gene ends were 4 bases for V and 7 bases for J; bases not matched to a gene: 8. In DNA, the CDR3 is TGTGCCAGCAGCTCCGTTTGGGACAGGGACAATTCACCCCTCCACTTT. It is translated as CASSSVWDRDNSPLHF.

This chain joins TRBV30 and TRBJ1-5; TRBD1 might be the D (5 bases). With 2 bases removed from V and 5 bases from J, the gap between germline ends came to 10 bases. Germline V gene lookup returns CDR1 GTSNPN and CDR2 SVGIG (reference sequence). The CDR3 has 13 amino acids. For the CDR3, the DNA is TGTGCCTGGAGTCGTCGGGGGGATCAGCCCCAGCATTTT. This encodes CAWSRRGDQPQHF.

This clone turned up a few times. The chain has TRBV18 and TRBJ2-1; 7 positions match TRBD2. V shed 3 bases and J 0 bases; nucleotides not matched to a gene: 5. CDR1 and CDR2 from the germline V gene are KGHSH and LQKENI. This CDR3 has 16 residues. The CDR3 nucleotides are TGTGCCAGCTCACCCTCGACTAGCCGCTCCTACAATGAGCAGTTCTTC. Translated: CASSPSTSRSYNEQFF.

The chain has TRBV6-6 and TRBJ1-1; 7 bases are a match to TRBD1. CDR1 and CDR2 (germline): MNHNY, SVGAGI (reference sequence). CDR3 size: 15 residues. J gave up 1 base and V 2 bases, and 4 bases lay outside the gene matches. This CDR3 reads CASSYAGQENTEAFF. The CDR3 region has the DNA TGTGCCAGCAGTTACGCTGGACAGGAGAACACTGAAGCTTTCTTT.

This rearrangement joins TRBV19 to TRBJ2-7; TRBD1 might be the D (5 bases). Trimming stripped 3 bases from V and 2 bases from J, with 11 bases between. This CDR3 has 14 residues. Germline loops: CDR1 LNHDA, CDR2 SQIVND (reference sequence). CDR3 protein: CASSIRTTAYEQYF. CDR3 nucleotide sequence: TGTGCCAGTAGTATCAGGACGACAGCCTACGAGCAGTACTTC. The whole variable domain, remainder taken from reference TRBV19 and TRBJ2-7, is DGGITQSPKYLFRKEGQNVTLSCEQNLNHDAMYWYRQDPGQGLRLIYYSQIVNDFQKGDIAEGYSVSREKKESFPLTVTSAQKNPTAFYLCASSIRTTAYEQYFGPGTRLTVT.

This clone has more than one count but fewer than ten. The chain is built from TRBV7-9 and TRBJ2-7; D is ambiguous. Looked up from germline, CDR1 is SEHNR and CDR2 is FQNEAQ (reference sequence). CDR3 size: 14 residues. The V end lost 3 bases, the J end lost 0 bases, and 9 bases lay between the germline ends. The DNA of the CDR3 is TGTGCCAGCAGCTTGTGGCAGAACTCCTACGAGCAGTACTTC. It is translated as CASSLWQNSYEQYF.

The chain combines TRBV29-1 with TRBJ2-3, with D perhaps matching TRBD1 (6 bases). Germline V gives CDR1 SQVTM, CDR2 ANQGSEA. The CDR3 has 12 amino acids. Trimming took off 8 bases at V and 5 bases at J, with 14 bases between the two ends. CDR3 nucleotides: TGCAGCTGGGGGCAGGAGATAGATACGCAGTATTTT. Its protein is CSWGQEIDTQYF.

The rearrangement links TRBV15 to TRBJ1-4, with 10 bases aligning to TRBD1. Germline CDR1 reads LNHNV; CDR2 reads YYDKDF (reference sequence). The CDR3 is 16 amino acids. V dropped 4 bases and J dropped 1; count of bases not matched to a gene: 3. The CDR3 sequence is CATSTDRGRTNEKLFF. Here the CDR3 DNA reads TGTGCCACCAGCACTGACAGGGGGCGAACTAATGAAAAACTGTTTTTT.

This clone was seen just once. V and J are TRBV5-6 and TRBJ1-1, with D perhaps matching TRBD1 (6 bases). The CDR3 spans 16 residues. V lost 3 bases, J lost 5 bases, and 20 bases lay in between. Germline loops: CDR1 SGHDT, CDR2 YYEEEE. The CDR3 protein is CASSWEEGGRGTEAFF. CDR3 coding DNA: TGTGCCAGCAGCTGGGAAGAGGGGGGGAGGGGGACTGAAGCTTTCTTT.

The V and J genes are TRBV4-1 and TRBJ1-1; D is unclear. Germline assignment: CDR1 MGHRA and CDR2 YSYEKL. The CDR3 runs to 14 residues. V was pared by 4 bases and J by 3 bases, with 12 bases between. CDR3 sequence (DNA): TGCGCCAGCAGCCCCGGACCCGGGGACACTGAAGCTTTCTTT. Amino acids: CASSPGPGDTEAFF.

V gene TRBV18 combines with J gene TRBJ2-7, with a tentative D call TRBD1 (7 bases). Per germline, CDR1 KGHSH and CDR2 LQKENI. V lost 5 bases, J lost 3 bases, and 20 bases lay in between. CDR3 length: 16 residues. The CDR3 DNA reads TGTGCCAGCTCAGGGGCGGAGGGGGCTTTAGACTACGAGCAGTACTTC. It specifies CASSGAEGALDYEQYF.

This chain links TRBV11-3 with TRBJ2-1, with 12 bases aligning to TRBD2. V was pared by 5 bases and J by 4 bases, with 3 bases of the junction left unmatched. Per germline, CDR1 SGHNT and CDR2 YENEEA. The CDR3 is 15 residues long. Written as DNA, the CDR3 is TGTGCCAGCAGCCCCGGACTAGCGGGATACAATGAGCAGTTCTTC. Its translation is CASSPGLAGYNEQFF.

V usage is TRBV7-9 and J usage is TRBJ2-7; TRBD2 agrees at 8 bases. The germline V gene encodes CDR1 SEHNR and CDR2 FQNEAQ (reference sequence). V was pared by 5 bases and J by 1 base, with 10 bases of the junction left unmatched. CDR3 length equals 16 residues. The CDR3 region has the DNA TGTGCCAGCAGCCCGAGAAGCGGGAGACGTTCCTACGAGCAGTACTTC. This codes for CASSPRSGRRSYEQYF.

The table lists this clone with a count of one. The J gene is TRBJ2-5, the V gene TRBV5-1, with TRBD1 matching 9 bases. V lost 1 base and J lost 5; bases outside the gene matches: 9. The length of the CDR3 is 16 residues. CDR1 SGHRS and CDR2 YFSETQ come from the germline V gene. The CDR3 loop is CASSLTGQGVSETQYF. CDR3 sequence (DNA): TGCGCCAGCAGCTTGACGGGACAGGGTGTCTCGGAGACCCAGTACTTC.

The chain carries TRBV9 and TRBJ1-1, with TRBD1 identical over 7 bases. The ends lost 1 base at V and 1 base at J; junction bases unmatched: 4. Germline CDR1 SGDLS, CDR2 YYNGEE. CDR3 length: 15 residues. The CDR3 sequence: CASSVTGTANTEAFF. The CDR3 nucleotides read TGTGCCAGCAGCGTAACAGGGACAGCGAACACTGAAGCTTTCTTT.

The gene calls are TRBV27 and TRBJ2-5; TRBD1 aligns across 9 bases. The better agreement between TRBJ2-7 and the DNA end casts doubt on the J call. The CDR3 totals 12 residues. CDR1 and CDR2 (germline): MNHEY, SMNVEV (reference sequence). CDR3: CASSGQGYEQYF. The CDR3 DNA is TGTGCCAGCAGTGGACAGGGGTACGAGCAGTACTTC.

The chain links TRBV18 to TRBJ1-2, with no clear D. Germline CDR1 reads KGHSH; CDR2 reads LQKENI. V lost 4 bases, J lost 3 bases, and 6 bases lay in between. The CDR3 spans 12 residues. CDR3 DNA sequence: TGTGCCAGCTCACTTGACTACTATGGCTACACCTTC. This encodes CASSLDYYGYTF. Full variable domain (remainder filled in from reference TRBV18 and TRBJ1-2): NAGVMQNPRHLVRRRGQEARLRCSPMKGHSHVYWYRQLPEEGLKFMVYLQKENIIDESGMPKERFSAEFPKEGPSILRIQQVVRGDSAAYFCASSLDYYGYTFGSGTRLTVV.

The rearrangement links TRBV18 to TRBJ1-5; D gene unclear. The V gene lost 4 bases and the J gene lost 2 bases, with 15 bases spanning the gap. The CDR3 extends over 16 amino acids. Germline assignment: CDR1 KGHSH and CDR2 LQKENI. The CDR3 protein is CASSQDRDTGNQPQHF. Here the CDR3 DNA reads TGTGCCAGCTCACAGGACCGGGATACGGGCAATCAGCCCCAGCATTTT.

Notes on this clone: Different DNA sequences within this sample yield the same CDR3. The chain is built from TRBV10-2 and TRBJ1-5; no firm D call. The CDR3 loop spans 12 amino acids. Germline lookup yields CDR1 WSHSY and CDR2 SAAADI. The V and J ends lost 2 bases and 5 bases respectively, with 4 bases between them. The CDR3 is CASSEIDQPQHF. DNA of the CDR3: TGCGCCAGCAGTGAGATAGATCAGCCCCAGCATTTT.

The chain combines TRBV27 with TRBJ1-1; 11 bases align to TRBD1. The ends lost 6 bases at V and 11 bases at J; junction bases unmatched: 8. The CDR3 consists of 13 residues. The germline CDR1 and CDR2 sequences are MNHEY and SMNVEV (reference sequence). The CDR3 loop reads CASSPGTGGRAFF. The CDR3 DNA follows: TGTGCCAGCAGCCCAGGGACAGGGGGTCGGGCTTTCTTT.

The chain recombines TRBV7-2 with TRBJ2-1, with 8 bases lining up with TRBD2. This CDR3 is built from 15 residues. V shed 5 bases, J shed 4 bases, and the junction held 7 bases outside the gene matches. The germline V gene encodes CDR1 SGHTA and CDR2 FQGNSA. CDR3 in DNA: TGTGCCAGCAGCCAACTAGCGGCACATTACAATGAGCAGTTCTTC. It codes for CASSQLAAHYNEQFF.

The rearrangement uses TRBV5-8 and TRBJ1-1; 12 nucleotides agree with TRBD1. CDR3 length: 19 residues. Trimming cost V 3 bases and J 2 bases; bases outside gene matches: 14. Germline V gene data show CDR1 as SGHTS and CDR2 as YDEGEE. This chain's CDR3 is CASSSLGQGAPAINTEAFF. The CDR3 DNA sequence: TGTGCCAGCAGCTCCCTGGGACAGGGGGCACCTGCTATCAACACTGAAGCTTTCTTT. Complete variable domain (other parts from reference TRBV5-8 and TRBJ1-1): EAGVTQSPTHLIKTRGQQATLRCSPISGHTSVYWYQQALGLGLQFLLWYDEGEERNRGNFPPRFSGRQFPNYSSELNVNALELEDSALYLCASSSLGQGAPAINTEAFFGQGTRLTVV.

The chain combines TRBV9 with TRBJ2-2; D might be TRBD2 (6 bases). Germline V gene lookup returns CDR1 SGDLS and CDR2 YYNGEE. The ends were cut back, 3 bases at V and 5 bases at J, with 17 bases in the middle. The CDR3 runs to 16 residues. For the CDR3, the DNA is TGTGCCAGCAGCGCTCCTGCGGGGTGGGGTACCGGGGAGCTGTTTTTT. Translating gives CASSAPAGWGTGELFF. Complete variable domain (other parts from reference TRBV9 and TRBJ2-2): DSGVTQTPKHLITATGQRVTLRCSPRSGDLSVYWYQQSLDQGLQFLIQYYNGEERAKGNILERFSAQQFPDLHSELNLSSLELGDSALYFCASSAPAGWGTGELFFGEGSRLTVL.

This clone turned up a few times. The rearrangement links TRBV6-4 to TRBJ2-3; no definite D call. Germline CDR1 and CDR2: MRHNA and SNTAGT. V lost 11 bases and J lost 6, with 6 bases in between. This CDR3 is 9 amino acids long. CDR3 nucleotides: TGTGCCCACAAGGATACGCAGTATTTT. It specifies CAHKDTQYF.